This TCR beta chain was recorded in a study of T cells in Graves' hyperthyroidism and ophthalmopathy (dated by TCRdb to the late 2010s). Background on the whole study: Peripheral blood samples were taken at initial diagnosis, before any treatment was given. A discovery cohort of approximately 97 patients, roughly 40 with Graves' ophthalmopathy and 55 to 60 with stable Graves' hyperthyroidism, was used to find distinguishing TCR V-J signatures. Prospective prediction of ophthalmopathy was tested in an independent validation cohort of 18 to 20 hyperthyroidism patients and 17 patients who later progressed to ophthalmopathy. For training and testing, the 100 or so patients in the discovery cohort were randomly divided in a 7:3 ratio. Thyroid tissue and blood T-cell repertoires from about six Graves' hyperthyroidism patients were also compared in the study. Once sampling was done, hyperthyroidism patients were given methimazole at a starting dose of 30 mg daily, whereas ophthalmopathy patients were given high-dose intravenous methylprednisolone. TCR Vbeta CDR3 sequencing of fewer than 150 peripheral blood samples (around 45 ophthalmopathy, roughly 74 hyperthyroidism and 17 progressor patients) is reported in the paper.

Spanning cysteine to phenylalanine, the CDR3 consists of 18 amino acids. Just CDR3 DNA is preserved here, 54 bases in frame from base 1. CDR1 and CDR2, per the germline V gene (reference sequence), are SEHNR and FQNEAQ. Relative to germline, V is 5 bases shorter and J is 4 bases shorter, with 24 bases between their ends. Stable Graves' hyperthyroidism was defined as no progression to ophthalmopathy during 18 months of follow-up. The hyperthyroidism patients were between 18 and 65 years old and newly diagnosed, with a disease duration of less than 2 months. The study excluded patients with uncontrolled infections, other autoimmune diseases, pregnancy or lactation. Diagnoses were established on the basis of clinical symptoms, serum thyroxine and TRAb, thyroid ultrasound, and orbital computed tomography. PBMCs were isolated from more than 8 ml of fresh peripheral blood by Ficoll-Paque density gradient centrifugation. Total RNA was extracted with Trizol reagent, and quality was checked on an Agilent 2100 Bioanalyzer.

The TCR beta CDR3 regions were amplified from the RNA transcripts. For the first round of RT-PCR on the TCR CDR3, the HTBI primer set was used together with the Qiagen OneStep RT-PCR kit. The libraries were constructed in a second round of multiplex PCR and then size-selected and purified. Libraries were sequenced paired-end with 100 bp reads on an Illumina HiSeq2000. From the authors' description of their analysis: SOAPnuke was used to process the raw data, with reads discarded if the reads contained adapters or uncalled bases, had a mean Phred below 15, or lacked an exact constant-primer or identifier match. COPE v1.2.5 was used to merge high-quality paired reads, and clonotypes were defined as unique nucleotide sequences. Clonotypes were aligned to IMGT TRBV, TRBD and TRBJ reference segments using MiTCR v1.1. Only V-J combinations with frequency above 0.0001, covering 99.2% of repertoires, were analysed. A TCS score was defined as the ratio between F50 (clonal expansion) and ExV (chaos), using BLOSUM62-based TCRdist between CDR3 peptides within each V-J. Welch's t-statistics and random forest reduced roughly 540 V-J features to 13, which were used in a naive Bayes classifier (R e1071). TCRdb reanalyzed the raw reads on its own, using fastp at Q25 for trimming and MiXCR for clone calling, and kept in-frame beta chains. All rows with the same CDR3 protein become a single entry with the most common DNA and genes. The V and J calls and clone size are TCRdb's, not the authors'. The sample contains roughly 380,000 distinct CDR3 sequences, 14% of them found a single time. 11% of the sample rests with the top ten.

Findings and caveats that apply to the study as a whole: Sample size was not statistically predetermined, and blinding of investigators to group allocation was not performed. Blood samples also contained most of the expanded thyroid clonotypes (frequency above 0.001), which suggests that blood repertoires may reflect thyroid immune responses. During validation, the model predicted progression to ophthalmopathy a median of approximately six months ahead of onset, with almost 71% sensitivity and less than 85% specificity. Ophthalmopathy was separated from stable hyperthyroidism by a 13 V-J signature model, with 85% to 90% sensitivity and just over 81% specificity obtained in cross-validation and 80%/75% obtained in testing.

This clonotype was detected many times. What antigen it recognizes has not been identified. Nothing much larger sits one base from this clone, and base qualities are not available. The origin of this receptor is an older woman with Graves' hyperthyroidism. The sequence joins TRBV7-9 to TRBJ1-5, with TRBD1 perhaps the D gene, on 5 matching bases. Sequences were obtained from blood. CDR3 reads: CASSLGASGQGWNQPQHF. At the DNA level, the sequence is TGTGCCAGCAGCCTAGGGGCTTCGGGTCAGGGATGGAATCAGCCCCAGCATTTT.